A single sample is the source of the 8 T cell receptor beta chains below, sequenced in a study of shared clonotypes between healthy human individuals. The protocol was immunoSEQ multiplex PCR, while the TCRdb copy is restricted to in-frame clones and leaves out a portion. The data contain roughly 1.5 million clones, approximately 98% of them singletons. Sequencing used naive CD4+ T cells sorted from blood. Documented subset: CD45RA+ positively selected. These receptors all stem from a man aged 25 to 45 in good health.

The chain recombines TRBV19 with TRBJ2-2, with 13 nucleotides matching TRBD2. CDR3 length: 14 residues. V shed 5 bases, J shed 12 bases, and the junction held 6 bases outside the gene matches. Germline lookup yields CDR1 LNHDA and CDR2 SQIVND (reference sequence). CDR3 nucleotides: TGTGCCAGTAGTCCGTCGACTAGCGGGAGGCAGCTGTTTTTT. It is translated as CASSPSTSGRQLFF.

The chain couples TRBV7-9 to TRBJ2-5; 10 nucleotides align to TRBD2. CDR3 length equals 13 residues. Germline trimming cut 4 bases from V and 10 bases from J; bases unmatched to any gene: 6. CDR1 and CDR2 from the germline V gene are SEHNR and FQNEAQ (reference sequence). CDR3 in DNA: TGTGCCAGCAGCTCCTGGACTAGCGGAAACCAGTACTTC. It translates to CASSSWTSGNQYF.

This clone came up once. The chain joins TRBV19 to TRBJ1-2, with 10 bases aligning to TRBD1. Germline CDR1 and CDR2: LNHDA and SQIVND (reference sequence). The CDR3 length is 16 residues. With 5 bases clipped from V and 2 bases from J, the junction kept 8 bases outside the gene matches. Here the CDR3 DNA reads TGTGCCAGTAGTCCGAGGACAGGGGGAGAGAACTATGGCTACACCTTC. This translates into CASSPRTGGENYGYTF.

This chain uses TRBV9 with TRBJ2-5; D remains unclear. Germline CDR1 SGDLS, CDR2 YYNGEE. V was shortened by 0 bases and J by 2 bases, with 14 bases between the two germline ends. The CDR3 has 16 amino acids. The DNA for the CDR3 is TGTGCCAGCAGCGTAGCCACCGTAGGAGTACAAGAGACCCAGTACTTC. Its protein is CASSVATVGVQETQYF.

The chain combines TRBV18 with TRBJ1-1; D is unclear. V lost 5 bases, J lost 3 bases, and 10 bases lay in between. The CDR3 runs 13 residues. Germline V gives CDR1 KGHSH, CDR2 LQKENI. The CDR3 spells CASSKDRHTEAFF. In nucleotides, the CDR3 is TGTGCCAGCTCAAAGGACCGGCACACTGAAGCTTTCTTT.

DNA for the CDR3: TGCGCCAGCAGCCCGGGACTAGCGGGAGGGCCAATGGAGACCCAGTACTTC. It is translated as CASSPGLAGGPMETQYF. The J gene is TRBJ2-5, the V gene TRBV5-1; 16 nucleotides line up with TRBD2. Germline V CDR1 and CDR2: SGHRS, YFSETQ. V lost 4 bases to trimming and J lost 5 bases; unmatched junction nucleotides: 8. The CDR3 consists of 17 residues.

This chain joins TRBV7-2 and TRBJ2-1; D unclear. The V and J ends lost 3 bases and 11 bases respectively, with 17 bases between them. The CDR3 has 14 amino acids. Germline lookup yields CDR1 SGHTA and CDR2 FQGNSA. CDR3 in amino acids: CASSFSPQSDKQFF. As DNA, the CDR3 is TGTGCCAGCAGCTTTTCCCCCCAAAGCGACAAGCAGTTCTTC.

The V call is TRBV6-5, the J call TRBJ2-1; D may be TRBD2 (5 bases). The CDR3 covers 15 residues. With 2 bases removed from V and 3 bases from J, the gap between germline ends came to 11 bases. Per germline, CDR1 MNHEY and CDR2 SVGAGI. Here the CDR3 DNA reads TGTGCCAGCAGTTACGACGGACTGAACTACAATGAGCAGTTCTTC. Residues: CASSYDGLNYNEQFF.